This T cell receptor beta chain was profiled in a study of identical twins. The table lists this clonotype with a few counts. The CDR3 loop spans 15 amino acids. The V end was cut by 5 bases, the J end by 0 bases, with 11 bases between. TCRdb reanalysed the 5' RACE reads using MiXCR and keeps one entry per CDR3 protein. Counted here are approximately 890,000 distinct CDR3 sequences, more than 9% occurring once; the ten biggest clones make up about 1.5%. The data also belong to a second study, concerning yellow fever vaccine responses in identical twins.

The origin of this receptor is a young woman in good health. What was sequenced was PBMCs. V and J are TRBV12-3 or TRBV12-4 and TRBJ1-3; D uncertain. CDR3 protein: CASSPGPGSGNTIYF. CDR3 bases: TGTGCCAGCAGTCCCGGCCCGGGCTCTGGAAACACCATATATTTT.